This TCR beta chain originates from a study of neoadjuvant nivolumab and ipilimumab in lung cancer. The data were produced by immunoSEQ multiplex PCR, yet TCRdb's version contains in-frame clones alone and is incomplete. The table shows over 20,000 clones, with approximately 78% occurring only once. The germline CDR1 and CDR2 sequences are SGDLS and YYNGEE. Trimming shortened V by 0 bases and J by 3 bases, and 13 bases separated the two germline ends. The CDR3 is made up of 15 amino acids. The rearrangement links TRBV9 to TRBJ2-7, with D possibly being TRBD2 (5 bases). This receptor was taken from an adult with non-small cell lung cancer. Sample: tumor tissue, taken after neoadjuvant nivolumab, alone or with ipilimumab, at or shortly before surgery. The CDR3 sequence is CASSVADGMGYEQYF. For the CDR3, the DNA is TGTGCCAGCAGCGTAGCGGACGGGATGGGCTACGAGCAGTACTTC.